A single sample is the source of the 30 T cell receptor beta chains below, sequenced in a study of chemoradiotherapy in HPV16-positive cancers. The method was immunoSEQ multiplex PCR; TCRdb's version includes in-frame clones alone and lacks a portion of them. This sample has roughly 7,300 clones; roughly 91% occur once, and the top ten carry 3% to 4%. Collection of the sample occurred from a patient who underwent chemoradiotherapy. Receptors originate from a human donor with HPV-associated anogenital cancer.

This clone was detected once. The chain links TRBV7-6 to TRBJ1-4; maybe TRBD1 (6 bases). CDR1 is SGHVS and CDR2 is FNYEAQ in the germline V gene. The CDR3 extends over 14 amino acids. Trimming removed 4 bases from V and 13 bases from J, with 19 bases in between. For the CDR3, the DNA is TGTGCCAGCAGCTCCATAGCCGTACAGGGTGGACTGTTTTTT. Protein sequence: CASSSIAVQGGLFF.

This chain uses TRBV7-9 with TRBJ2-3, with unresolved D. The CDR3 runs to 13 residues. Trimming left V 7 bases short and J 3 bases short, with 11 bases between. Germline CDR1 and CDR2: SEHNR and FQNEAQ (reference sequence). As DNA, the CDR3 is TGTGCCAGCACCTCCTACTGGACAGATACGCAGTATTTT. Translated: CASTSYWTDTQYF.

The chain has TRBV7-9 and TRBJ2-7; 9 nucleotides align to TRBD1. Per the germline V gene, CDR1 is SEHNR and CDR2 is FQNEAQ (reference sequence). V shed 2 bases and J 4 bases; nucleotides not matched to a gene: 12. The CDR3 is 17 amino acids. The CDR3, as DNA: TGTGCCAGCAGCTTAAGGGGGGACAGGGAGGTTCCGTACGAGCAGTACTTC. Its protein is CASSLRGDREVPYEQYF. The full variable domain, completed using reference TRBV7-9 and TRBJ2-7, is DTGVSQNPRHKITKRGQNVTFRCDPISEHNRLYWYRQTLGQGPEFLTYFQNEAQLEKSRLLSDRFSAERPKGSFSTLEIQRTEQGDSAMYLCASSLRGDREVPYEQYFGPGTRLTVT.

This rearrangement joins TRBV5-1 to TRBJ1-3, with D possibly being TRBD1 (5 bases). CDR3 length: 15 residues. The V gene's germline CDR1 is SGHRS and CDR2 YFSETQ. Trimming removed 4 bases at V and 0 bases at J, with 11 bases between. DNA for the CDR3: TGCGCCAGCAGCCCGGACATACTCTCTGGAAACACCATATATTTT. Translating it yields CASSPDILSGNTIYF.

The rearrangement links TRBV5-4 to TRBJ2-3; D gene unclear. CDR3 length equals 14 residues. Trimming took 0 bases from V and 1 from J, leaving 6 bases between them. Germline loops: CDR1 SGHNT, CDR2 YYREEE (reference sequence). The CDR3 DNA follows: TGTGCCAGCAGCTTGGGACTGGGCACAGATACGCAGTATTTT. The encoded protein is CASSLGLGTDTQYF.

The V gene is TRBV5-1, the J gene TRBJ1-1, with D perhaps TRBD1 (6 bases). V was trimmed by 3 bases and J by 3 bases, leaving 18 bases between them. This CDR3 is 16 amino acids long. Germline V gene data show CDR1 as SGHRS and CDR2 as YFSETQ. The DNA of the CDR3 is TGCGCCAGCAGCTCAAACCTGCGGGGGCCGGACACTGAAGCTTTCTTT. It codes for CASSSNLRGPDTEAFF.

The rearrangement links TRBV5-1 to TRBJ1-2, with unresolved D. Trimming removed 8 bases from V and 1 base from J, with 15 bases in between. Germline CDR1 reads SGHRS; CDR2 reads YFSETQ. The CDR3 runs 14 residues. Here the CDR3 DNA reads TGCGCCAGTAGCCAAACGGAGGTTAACTATGGCTACACCTTC. Its translation: CASSQTEVNYGYTF. The full variable domain, its missing parts supplied by reference TRBV5-1 and TRBJ1-2, is KAGVTQTPRYLIKTRGQQVTLSCSPISGHRSVSWYQQTPGQGLQFLFEYFSETQRNKGNFPGRFSGRQFSNSRSEMNVSTLELGDSALYLCASSQTEVNYGYTFGSGTRLTVV.

The chain links TRBV7-8 to TRBJ2-3; no definite D call. Germline V gives CDR1 SGHVS, CDR2 FQNEAQ. Trimming removed 1 base from V and 4 bases from J, with 6 bases in between. This CDR3 region has 13 residues. The CDR3 DNA reads as TGTGCCAGCAGCTTAGGTCATTCAGATACGCAGTATTTT. It translates to CASSLGHSDTQYF.

The chain has TRBV2 and TRBJ2-3, with D possibly TRBD2 on 5 matching bases. The length of the CDR3 is 14 residues. V was pared by 4 bases and J by 1 base, with 9 bases between. Germline-derived CDR1 and CDR2 are SNHLY and FYNNEI. For the CDR3, the DNA is TGTGCCAGCAGTGGGTTTAGCGGCACAGATACGCAGTATTTT. Translating it yields CASSGFSGTDTQYF.

The chain is built from TRBV11-2 and TRBJ1-3; no reliable D call. This CDR3 region has 16 residues. Germline V gene sequence: CDR1 SGHAT, CDR2 FQNNGV. V was cut by 5 bases and J by 0 bases, with 14 bases left in between. Here the CDR3 reads CASSLGDTYSGNTIYF. CDR3 DNA: TGTGCCAGCAGCCTCGGCGACACCTACTCTGGAAACACCATATATTTT.

The table lists this clone with a count of one. The chain uses TRBV30 and TRBJ1-4; 8 bases agree with TRBD1. CDR3 size: 15 residues. Losses at the gene ends were 1 base for V and 8 bases for J; bases not matched to a gene: 9. Germline CDR1 and CDR2: GTSNPN and SVGIG (reference sequence). The CDR3 bases are TGTGCCTGGAGTGCGGACAGGGCCTTGGCCGAAAAACTGTTTTTT. It translates to CAWSADRALAEKLFF.

The chain joins TRBV5-1 to TRBJ2-3, with 7 bases that match TRBD1. Germline-derived CDR1 and CDR2 are SGHRS and YFSETQ. With V trimmed by 4 bases and J by 1 base, 6 bases remained unmatched. The CDR3 has 15 amino acids. The chain's CDR3 is CASSLRGLGTDTQYF. CDR3 bases: TGCGCCAGCAGCCTCAGGGGGTTGGGCACAGATACGCAGTATTTT.

The chain recombines TRBV5-1 with TRBJ1-1; D remains ambiguous. The CDR3 covers 14 residues. Germline CDR1 and CDR2: SGHRS and YFSETQ. Trimming removed 4 bases from V and 0 bases from J, with 10 bases in between. This CDR3 reads CASSQMGMNTEAFF. The CDR3 nucleotides are TGCGCCAGCAGCCAGATGGGGATGAACACTGAAGCTTTCTTT.

The CDR3 is CASAEGSYEQYF. Written as DNA, the CDR3 is TGCGCCAGCGCCGAAGGTTCCTACGAGCAGTACTTC. The gene calls are TRBV5-1 and TRBJ2-7; D is uncertain. The CDR3 is 12 residues long. The germline CDR1 and CDR2 sequences are SGHRS and YFSETQ. The V end lost 7 bases, the J end lost 1 base, and 9 bases lay between the germline ends.

The genes are TRBV5-4 and TRBJ2-5, with 9 bases identical to TRBD2. The DNA end lines up better with TRBJ2-7; the J call may be wrong. The CDR3 has 13 amino acids. Per germline, CDR1 SGHNT and CDR2 YYREEE (reference sequence). CDR3 protein: CASSMGLASEQYF. CDR3 DNA: TGTGCCAGCAGCATGGGACTAGCTAGCGAGCAGTACTTC.

The V and J genes are TRBV19 and TRBJ2-1; D unclear. V was shortened by 5 bases and J by 7 bases, with 12 bases between the two germline ends. CDR3 size: 13 residues. CDR1 and CDR2 from the germline V gene are LNHDA and SQIVND (reference sequence). For the CDR3, the DNA is TGTGCCAGTAGTTCCACCCAATGGAATGAGCAGTTCTTC. Translation: CASSSTQWNEQFF.

The gene calls are TRBV4-1 and TRBJ2-7, with D possibly being TRBD1 (6 bases). Trimming shortened V by 1 base and J by 1 base, and 20 bases separated the two germline ends. This CDR3 region has 18 residues. Germline CDR1 MGHRA, CDR2 YSYEKL. The CDR3 sequence: CASSQGLLGRGNSYEQYF. The CDR3 bases are TGCGCCAGCAGCCAAGGCTTGTTAGGCAGGGGAAATTCCTACGAGCAGTACTTC.

This clone was picked up one time. This rearrangement joins TRBV5-6 to TRBJ1-1; D possibly corresponds to TRBD1 (6 bases). This CDR3 region has 14 residues. Germline CDR1 and CDR2: SGHDT and YYEEEE. Between the trimmed V and J ends, which lost 3 bases and 3 bases, there was a span of 12 bases. CDR3 bases: TGTGCCAGCAGCTCGTTAGGGGGTGACACTGAAGCTTTCTTT. Translation gives CASSSLGGDTEAFF.

The V and J genes are TRBV29-1 and TRBJ2-5; D tentatively fits TRBD1 or TRBD2 (5 bases each). The CDR3 length is 15 residues. Looked up from germline, CDR1 is SQVTM and CDR2 is ANQGSEA. V dropped 0 bases and J dropped 1 base, with 12 bases sitting between them. The CDR3 nucleotides are TGCAGCGTTGAAGATGGGGTGGGACGCCAAGAGACCCAGTACTTC. This gives the protein CSVEDGVGRQETQYF.

The rearrangement uses TRBV14 and TRBJ2-3; perhaps D is TRBD1 or TRBD2 (5 bases each). Trimming pared 4 bases from V and 4 bases from J, leaving 21 bases between. The germline V gene has CDR1 SGHDN and CDR2 FVKESK. The CDR3 totals 17 residues. The CDR3 region is CASSPRRGLLEADTQYF. CDR3 bases: TGTGCCAGCAGCCCCAGAAGGGGCCTCTTGGAGGCAGATACGCAGTATTTT.

This clone has a single count. The chain recombines TRBV2 with TRBJ1-4; 8 bases are a match to TRBD1. The germline V gene has CDR1 SNHLY and CDR2 FYNNEI. CDR3 length equals 14 residues. After removal of 5 bases from V and 5 bases from J, the junction contained 4 bases not matched to a gene. The CDR3 spells CASSPGQGNEKLFF. The CDR3 DNA sequence: TGTGCCAGCAGTCCCGGACAGGGAAATGAAAAACTGTTTTTT. The full variable domain, completed using reference TRBV2 and TRBJ1-4, is EPEVTQTPSHQVTQMGQEVILRCVPISNHLYFYWYRQILGQKVEFLVSFYNNEISEKSEIFDDQFSVERPDGSNFTLKIRSTKLEDSAMYFCASSPGQGNEKLFFGSGTQLSVL.

V and J are TRBV19 and TRBJ2-3, with D maybe TRBD2 (5 bases). The germline V and J ends were trimmed by 5 bases and 4 bases, with 25 bases remaining between them. Germline values: CDR1 LNHDA, CDR2 SQIVND (reference sequence). The CDR3 is 18 residues long. Here the CDR3 DNA reads TGTGCCAGTAGTCATTTTGTCTTGGGATCCGTCGGGGCAGATACGCAGTATTTT. Protein sequence: CASSHFVLGSVGADTQYF.

This chain connects TRBV27 to TRBJ2-1; D ambiguous. The germline V gene has CDR1 MNHEY and CDR2 SMNVEV (reference sequence). The CDR3 runs to 13 residues. V gave up 2 bases and J gave up 3 bases, with 5 bases separating them. The CDR3 is CASSLTLYNEQFF. CDR3 in DNA: TGTGCCAGCAGTTTAACGCTCTACAATGAGCAGTTCTTC.

This chain links TRBV5-1 with TRBJ2-3; 7 bases line up with TRBD2. Germline loops: CDR1 SGHRS, CDR2 YFSETQ. The CDR3 contains 15 residues. Trimming took 6 bases from V and 0 from J; bases not matched to a gene: 7. Here the CDR3 reads CASTERGPSTDTQYF. CDR3 DNA: TGCGCCAGCACTGAGCGGGGCCCCAGCACAGATACGCAGTATTTT.

The genes are TRBV9 and TRBJ1-3, with D perhaps matching TRBD1 (5 bases). V lost 3 bases to trimming and J lost 0 bases, with 19 bases between them. This CDR3 is 18 amino acids long. Germline CDR1 reads SGDLS; CDR2 reads YYNGEE. CDR3 sequence: CASSAQPRTGGSGNTIYF. The CDR3 DNA follows: TGTGCCAGCAGCGCCCAGCCCCGGACGGGGGGCTCTGGAAACACCATATATTTT.

V is TRBV11-1 and J is TRBJ2-1; possibly TRBD2 for D (6 bases). Germline V CDR1 and CDR2: SGHAT, FQDESV (reference sequence). The CDR3 runs to 14 residues. V was cut by 0 bases and J by 4 bases, with 7 bases left in between. This chain's CDR3 is CASSLAGGYNEQFF. The CDR3, as DNA: TGTGCCAGCAGCTTAGCGGGGGGATACAATGAGCAGTTCTTC.

This clone came up once. This rearrangement joins TRBV5-5 to TRBJ1-1, with D possibly TRBD1 on 5 matching bases. This CDR3 region has 15 residues. Trimming cost V 3 bases and J 4 bases, with 16 bases left between them. Germline CDR1 is SGHKS and CDR2 is YYEKEE (reference sequence). CDR3 nucleotides: TGTGCCAGCAGCTGGGACCCGGCGGGCCCCACTGAAGCTTTCTTT. Its protein is CASSWDPAGPTEAFF.

This rearrangement joins TRBV11-2 to TRBJ2-1; unclear D gene. Trimming removed 5 bases from V and 3 bases from J, with 5 bases in between. The CDR3 length is 12 residues. CDR1 and CDR2 from the germline V gene are SGHAT and FQNNGV. CDR3 nucleotides: TGTGCCAGCAGCCCCAACTACAATGAGCAGTTCTTC. Translating it yields CASSPNYNEQFF.

Written as DNA, the CDR3 is TGCGCCAGCAGCCAAGAAACGGGACTAGCATACGAGCAGTACTTC. As protein: CASSQETGLAYEQYF. V usage is TRBV4-1 and J usage is TRBJ2-7; 9 bases line up with TRBD2. CDR3 length: 15 amino acids. Per germline, CDR1 MGHRA and CDR2 YSYEKL. V was clipped by 0 bases and J by 4 bases; unmatched bases: 4.

The rearrangement uses TRBV5-1 and TRBJ1-3; D call uncertain. The germline gives CDR1 SGHRS, CDR2 YFSETQ. The length of the CDR3 is 13 residues. Between the trimmed V and J ends, which lost 1 base and 8 bases, there was a span of 10 bases. CDR3 coding DNA: TGCGCCAGCAGCTTGCTCTTCGCGGACACCATATATTTT. Amino acids: CASSLLFADTIYF.